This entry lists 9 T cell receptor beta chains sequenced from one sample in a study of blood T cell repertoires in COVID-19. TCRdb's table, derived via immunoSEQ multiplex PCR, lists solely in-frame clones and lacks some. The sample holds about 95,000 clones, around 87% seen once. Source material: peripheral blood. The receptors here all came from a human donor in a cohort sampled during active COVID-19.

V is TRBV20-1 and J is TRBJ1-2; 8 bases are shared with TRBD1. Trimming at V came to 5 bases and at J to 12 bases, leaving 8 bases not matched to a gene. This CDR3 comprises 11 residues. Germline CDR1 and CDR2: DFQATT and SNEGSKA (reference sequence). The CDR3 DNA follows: TGCAGTGCTCAGGGGGCGATTGGGGACACCTTC. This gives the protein CSAQGAIGDTF.

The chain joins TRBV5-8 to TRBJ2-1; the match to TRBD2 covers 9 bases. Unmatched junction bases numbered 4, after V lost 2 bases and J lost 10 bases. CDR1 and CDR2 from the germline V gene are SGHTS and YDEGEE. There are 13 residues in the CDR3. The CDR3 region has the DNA TGTGCCAGCAGCTTCGGGACTAGCAAAGAGCAGTTCTTC. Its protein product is CASSFGTSKEQFF.

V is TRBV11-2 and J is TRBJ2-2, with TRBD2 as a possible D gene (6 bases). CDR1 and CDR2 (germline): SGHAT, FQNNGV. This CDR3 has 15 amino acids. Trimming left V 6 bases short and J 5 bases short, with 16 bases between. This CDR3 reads CASRPGAGRTGELFF. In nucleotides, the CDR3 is TGTGCCAGCAGACCCGGGGCAGGGAGGACCGGGGAGCTGTTTTTT. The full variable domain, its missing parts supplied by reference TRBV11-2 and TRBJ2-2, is EAGVAQSPRYKIIEKRQSVAFWCNPISGHATLYWYQQILGQGPKLLIQFQNNGVVDDSQLPKDRFSAERLKGVDSTLKIQPAKLEDSAVYLCASRPGAGRTGELFFGEGSRLTVL.

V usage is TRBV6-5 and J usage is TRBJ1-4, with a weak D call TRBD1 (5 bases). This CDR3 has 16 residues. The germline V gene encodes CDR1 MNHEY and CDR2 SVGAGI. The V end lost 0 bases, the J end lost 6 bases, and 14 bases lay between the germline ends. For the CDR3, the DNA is TGTGCCAGCAGTTACTCGACGACAGTACCTTATGAAAAACTGTTTTTT. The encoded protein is CASSYSTTVPYEKLFF.

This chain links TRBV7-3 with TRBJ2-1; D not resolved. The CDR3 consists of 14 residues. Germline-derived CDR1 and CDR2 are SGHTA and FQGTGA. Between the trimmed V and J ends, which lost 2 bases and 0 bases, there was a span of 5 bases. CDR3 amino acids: CASSLYSSYNEQFF. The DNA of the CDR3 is TGTGCCAGCAGCTTATATAGCTCCTACAATGAGCAGTTCTTC.

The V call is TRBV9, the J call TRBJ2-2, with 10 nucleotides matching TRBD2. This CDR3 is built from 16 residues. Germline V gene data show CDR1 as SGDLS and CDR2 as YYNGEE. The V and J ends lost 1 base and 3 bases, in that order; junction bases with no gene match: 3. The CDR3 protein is CASSVSGGAYTGELFF. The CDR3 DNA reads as TGTGCCAGCAGCGTAAGCGGGGGGGCTTACACCGGGGAGCTGTTTTTT.

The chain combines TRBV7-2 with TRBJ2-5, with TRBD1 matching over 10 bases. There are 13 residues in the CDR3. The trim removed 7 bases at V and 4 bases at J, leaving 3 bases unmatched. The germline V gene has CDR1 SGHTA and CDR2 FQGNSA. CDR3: CASTGTGVETQYF. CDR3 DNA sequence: TGTGCCAGCACCGGGACAGGGGTAGAGACCCAGTACTTC.

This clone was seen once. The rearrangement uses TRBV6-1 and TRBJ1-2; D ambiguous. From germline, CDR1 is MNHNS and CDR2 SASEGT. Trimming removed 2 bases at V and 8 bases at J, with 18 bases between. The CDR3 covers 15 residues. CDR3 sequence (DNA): TGTGCCAGCAGTGAAAGGCCCGGGGTCGCAGTAGGCTACACCTTC. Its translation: CASSERPGVAVGYTF.

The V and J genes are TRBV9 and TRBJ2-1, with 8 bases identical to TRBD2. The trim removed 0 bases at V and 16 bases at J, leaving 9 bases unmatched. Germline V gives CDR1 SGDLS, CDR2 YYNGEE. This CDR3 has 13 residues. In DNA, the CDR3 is TGTGCCAGCAGCGTAGCTATAACGGGGGGGCGATTCTTC. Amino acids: CASSVAITGGRFF.